A selection of T cell receptor beta chains follows, all from one sample in a study of blood T cell repertoires in COVID-19. Only in-frame clones appear in the TCRdb table, and some are missing; sequencing was by immunoSEQ multiplex PCR. The table lists about 26,000 clones, almost 95% of them singletons. Sequenced sample: peripheral blood. The receptors originated from a human donor in a cohort sampled during active COVID-19. Each CDR3 is given with its conserved first and last residue. A D gene is named only where the DNA matches it firmly. Size is omitted from some rows. Given values are once, few, many or a class for expanded clones.

j_call clone_size d_call v_call cdr3_nt cdr3_aa
TRBJ2-7 - TRBD2 TRBV6-5 TGTGCCAGCAGCCTAGGACTAGCGGACACCTACGAGCAGTACTTC CASSLGLADTYEQYF
TRBJ2-2 - - TRBV30 TGTGCCTGGAGACTGGTCCCCGGGGAGCTGTTTTTT CAWRLVPGELFF
TRBJ2-3 - - TRBV5-1 TGCGCCAGCAGCTTAGAGACTTCGCCCCCAGATACGCAGTATTTT CASSLETSPPDTQYF
TRBJ1-1 - - TRBV5-4 TGTGCCAGCAGCTTGTCAGGGGCAGGAACTGAAGCTTTCTTT CASSLSGAGTEAFF
TRBJ1-2 - - TRBV20-1 TGCAGTGCTCGCGGGGGTGGCTACACCTTC CSARGGGYTF
TRBJ1-5 - - TRBV12-1 TGTGCCAGCAGCTTAACTCAGGGGACAAGGCTCAATCAGCCCCAGCATTTT CASSLTQGTRLNQPQHF
TRBJ2-7 - - TRBV5-4 TGTGCCAGCAGCGCCGACCCAGGGTACGAGCAGTACTTC CASSADPGYEQYF
TRBJ1-5 - - TRBV28 TGTGCCAGCAGTTTTAGCGGCAATCAGCCCCAGCATTTT CASSFSGNQPQHF
TRBJ2-2 - TRBD2 TRBV5-4 TGTGCCAGCGGGACTAGTGTGAACACCGGGGAGCTGTTTTTT CASGTSVNTGELFF
TRBJ1-3 - TRBD1 TRBV6-2/TRBV6-3 TGTGCCAGCAGTTCACGACAGGGTTCCGGAAACACCATATATTTT CASSSRQGSGNTIYF
TRBJ1-1 few TRBD1 TRBV4-1 TGCGCCAGCAGCTATAGGACAGGGATGAACACTGAAGCTTTCTTT CASSYRTGMNTEAFF
TRBJ1-1 - - TRBV18 TGTGCCAGCTCACCCGTCCTCCGCACTGAAGCTTTCTTT CASSPVLRTEAFF
TRBJ2-1 - - TRBV7-9 TGTGCCAGCAGCTTAGAGGGGTCCAACGAGCAGTTCTTC CASSLEGSNEQFF
TRBJ2-7 - - TRBV6-1 TGTGCCAGCAGTGAAGCCGGGACTAGGGGGCTGGAGCAGTACTTC CASSEAGTRGLEQYF
TRBJ1-5 - - TRBV2 TGTGCCAGCCGCCCGGGTAGCAATCAGCCCCAGCATTTT CASRPGSNQPQHF
TRBJ1-5 - - TRBV7-2 TGTGCCAGCAGCATAAACCCACTCATCAGATCCGGGAGCAATCAGCCCCAGCATTTT CASSINPLIRSGSNQPQHF
TRBJ1-1 - - TRBV30 TGTGCCTGGAACCTCGCACAGGGAAACGCTGAAGCTTTCTTT CAWNLAQGNAEAFF
TRBJ2-2 once TRBD2 TRBV4-2 TGTGCCAGCAGCCAAGAACTAGCGGAGAACACCGGGGAGCTGTTTTTT CASSQELAENTGELFF
TRBJ1-1 once - TRBV30 TGTGCCTGGAGCCCCGGGACAACTGAAGCTTTCTTT CAWSPGTTEAFF
TRBJ2-7 - - TRBV20-1 TGCAGTGCCTCTCTCGGGGACGAGCAGTACTTC CSASLGDEQYF
TRBJ2-2 - TRBD1 TRBV6-5 TGTGCCAGCAGCGGACAGGGGGGGTGGACCGGGGAGCTGTTTTTT CASSGQGGWTGELFF
TRBJ2-3 - - TRBV7-3 TGTGCCAGCAGCCCAACGACTAGTAAGGCGCAGTATTTT CASSPTTSKAQYF
TRBJ2-1 - - TRBV5-1 TGCGCCAGCAGCTTGGTGGGAGGTATGAGTGATGAGCAGTTCTTC CASSLVGGMSDEQFF
TRBJ2-1 - TRBD1 TRBV28 TGTGCCAGCAGTTTCCCCCAGGGGGCGAGAGGCAATGAGCAGTTCTTC CASSFPQGARGNEQFF
TRBJ2-7 - - TRBV6-5 TGTGCCAGCAGTTACTCGATGTCAGATTACGAGCAGTACTTC CASSYSMSDYEQYF
TRBJ2-7 - TRBD1 TRBV11-2 TGTGCCAGCAGCTTAGACGGGACAGGGGGTCACGAGCAGTACTTC CASSLDGTGGHEQYF
TRBJ2-7 - - TRBV14 TGTGCCAGCAGCCAAGACCAGGTATCCTACGAGCAGTACTTC CASSQDQVSYEQYF
TRBJ1-1 few TRBD1 TRBV5-6 TGTGCCAGCAGCTTGTATTTAGGACAGGGTGGTGAAGCTTTCTTT CASSLYLGQGGEAFF
TRBJ2-2 few - TRBV7-3 TGTGCCAGCAGGACACCGACGCCTACGAACACCGGGGAGCTGTTTTTT CASRTPTPTNTGELFF
TRBJ2-7 - - TRBV10-3 TGTGCCACCGGAGGGACCTACGAGCAGTACTTC CATGGTYEQYF
TRBJ1-2 - - TRBV28 TGTGCCAGCAACCGAGACACGGATAGAGGCTACACCTTC CASNRDTDRGYTF
TRBJ2-1 - - TRBV25-1 TGTGCCAGCAGTGGAGGATTGTGGGCCTACAATGAGCAGTTCTTC CASSGGLWAYNEQFF
TRBJ2-4 - - TRBV28 TGTGCCAGCGGGCGGGACATTCAGTACTTC CASGRDIQYF
TRBJ1-6 - TRBD1 TRBV28 TGTGCCAGCAGTTATATAGGACAGGGTGGCAATTCACCCCTCCACTTT CASSYIGQGGNSPLHF
TRBJ2-7 - TRBD2 TRBV30 TGTGCCTGGAGTGGGGTAGCGGGACGCTCCCACGAGCAGTACTTC CAWSGVAGRSHEQYF
TRBJ2-7 few TRBD2 TRBV5-4 TGTGCCAGCAGCTTGCTGGCGGGGGGTTCCTACGAGCAGTACTTC CASSLLAGGSYEQYF
TRBJ2-6 - TRBD1 TRBV9 TGTGCCAGCAGCGTGGGGACAGGGAGGCGCTCTGGGGCCAACGTCCTGACTTTC CASSVGTGRRSGANVLTF
TRBJ1-2 once - TRBV19 TGTGCCAGTAGTATACAGGGGTCCGGTGGCTACACCTTC CASSIQGSGGYTF
TRBJ1-3 few - TRBV28 TGTGCCAGCAGTTCCCTGAAAGGACAGTCTGGAAACACCATATATTTT CASSSLKGQSGNTIYF
TRBJ2-6 - - TRBV6-5 TGTGCCAGCAGTTATTCAGGGATCGGGGCCAACGTCCTGACTTTC CASSYSGIGANVLTF
TRBJ2-7 - - TRBV4-1 TGCGCCAGCAGCCAAAACCCAAGTTTACTAGTAGGATCCTTCGAGCAGTACTTC CASSQNPSLLVGSFEQYF
TRBJ1-2 - - TRBV7-8 TGTGCCAGCAGCTTACTTGGGACACCGTATGGCTACACCTTC CASSLLGTPYGYTF
TRBJ1-6 - - TRBV5-6 TGTGCCAGCACACAGGGCTCCTATAATTCACCCCTCCACTTT CASTQGSYNSPLHF
TRBJ2-7 - TRBD1 TRBV27 TGTGCCAGCTTCACCGGGACAGGGTCCTACGAGCAGTACTTC CASFTGTGSYEQYF
TRBJ1-2 - TRBD1 TRBV4-2 TGTGCCAGCAGCCAAGCCGGGGGACAGCCCAACTATGGCTACACCTTC CASSQAGGQPNYGYTF
TRBJ1-2 once - TRBV6-6 TGTGCCAGCAGTGGCACAGGGAACTATGGCTACACCTTC CASSGTGNYGYTF
TRBJ2-7 - - TRBV3-1/TRBV3-2 TGTGCCAGCAGCCACATCTCCTACGAGCAGTACTTC CASSHISYEQYF
TRBJ2-7 - - TRBV11-2 TGTGCCAGCAGCTTAGAGCGGGCAGAATCCTACGAGCAGTACTTC CASSLERAESYEQYF
TRBJ1-5 - TRBD1 TRBV5-8 TGTGCCAGCAGCGGGACAGGATGGAGCAATCAGCCCCAGCATTTT CASSGTGWSNQPQHF
TRBJ2-7 - TRBD2 TRBV11-3 TGTGCCAGCAGCCTTCTAGCGGGAGGGTCCCGCGAGCAGTACTTC CASSLLAGGSREQYF
TRBJ2-1 - TRBD1 TRBV6-1 TGTGCCAGCAGTGAAGGACCGGGACAGAATTCCTACAATGAGCAGTTCTTC CASSEGPGQNSYNEQFF